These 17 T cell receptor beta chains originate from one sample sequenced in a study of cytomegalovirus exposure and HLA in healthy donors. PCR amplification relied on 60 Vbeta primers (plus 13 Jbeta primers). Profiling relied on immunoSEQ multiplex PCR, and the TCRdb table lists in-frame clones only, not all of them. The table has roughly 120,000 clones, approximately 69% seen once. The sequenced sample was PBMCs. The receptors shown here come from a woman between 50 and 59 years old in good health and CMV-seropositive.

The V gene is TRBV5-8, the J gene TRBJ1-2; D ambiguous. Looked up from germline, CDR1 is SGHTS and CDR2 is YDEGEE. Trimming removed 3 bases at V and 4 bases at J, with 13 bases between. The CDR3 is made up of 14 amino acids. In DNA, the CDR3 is TGTGCCAGCAGCTCCAGCAGGTCCCTCTATGGCTACACCTTC. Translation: CASSSSRSLYGYTF.

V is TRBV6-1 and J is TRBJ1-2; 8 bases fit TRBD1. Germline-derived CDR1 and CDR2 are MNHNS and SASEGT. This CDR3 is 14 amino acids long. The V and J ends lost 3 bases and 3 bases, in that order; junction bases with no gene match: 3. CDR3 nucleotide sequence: TGTGCCAGCAGTGACCTACAGGGGGACTATGGCTACACCTTC. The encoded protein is CASSDLQGDYGYTF.

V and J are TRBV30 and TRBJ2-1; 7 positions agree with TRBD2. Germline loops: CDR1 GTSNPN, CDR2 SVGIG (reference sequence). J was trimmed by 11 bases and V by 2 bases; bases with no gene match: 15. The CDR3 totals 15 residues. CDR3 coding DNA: TGTGCCTGGAGTCCCGGGACTACCCTAGGCGAGAAGCAGTTCTTC. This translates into CAWSPGTTLGEKQFF.

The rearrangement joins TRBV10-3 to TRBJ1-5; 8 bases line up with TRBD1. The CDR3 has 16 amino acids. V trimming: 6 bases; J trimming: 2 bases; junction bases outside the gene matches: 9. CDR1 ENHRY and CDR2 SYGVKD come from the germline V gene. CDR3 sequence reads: CAISSQGAIGNQPQHF. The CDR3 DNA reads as TGTGCCATCAGCTCCCAGGGGGCGATCGGCAATCAGCCCCAGCATTTT.

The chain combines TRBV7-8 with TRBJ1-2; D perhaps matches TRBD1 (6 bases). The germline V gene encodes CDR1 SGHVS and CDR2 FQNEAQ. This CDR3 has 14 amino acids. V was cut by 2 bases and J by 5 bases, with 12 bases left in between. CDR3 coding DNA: TGTGCCAGCAGCTTAACGGGGGGCGGATATGGCTACACCTTC. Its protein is CASSLTGGGYGYTF.

CDR3 DNA sequence: TGTGCCAGCAGAAAAGCGGGAACTGAGACCCAGTACTTC. It translates to CASRKAGTETQYF. V gene TRBV28 combines with J gene TRBJ2-5, with 7 bases lining up with TRBD2. V gave up 6 bases and J gave up 5 bases; unmatched junction bases: 6. This CDR3 comprises 13 residues. Germline V gene sequence: CDR1 MDHEN, CDR2 SYDVKM.

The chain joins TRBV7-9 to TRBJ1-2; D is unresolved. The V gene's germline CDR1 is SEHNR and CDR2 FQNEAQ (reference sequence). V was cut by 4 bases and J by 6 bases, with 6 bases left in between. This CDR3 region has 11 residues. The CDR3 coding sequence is TGTGCCAGCAGCTACAGAGATGGCTACACCTTC. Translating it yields CASSYRDGYTF.

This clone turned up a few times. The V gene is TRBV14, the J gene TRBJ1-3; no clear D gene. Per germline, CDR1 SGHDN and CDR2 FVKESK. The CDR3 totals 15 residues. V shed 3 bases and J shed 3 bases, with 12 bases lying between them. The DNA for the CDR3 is TGTGCCAGCAGCCAGGCGACTCGCGGTGGAAACACCATATATTTT. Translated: CASSQATRGGNTIYF.

The CDR3 sequence: CASVGPVSGVGELFF. DNA of the CDR3: TGTGCCAGCGTGGGCCCTGTGTCGGGGGTCGGGGAGCTGTTTTTT. This chain connects TRBV6-1 to TRBJ2-2; D is perhaps TRBD2 (6 bases). Trimming removed 8 bases at V and 7 bases at J, with 20 bases between. Germline V gives CDR1 MNHNS, CDR2 SASEGT. The CDR3 is 15 residues long.

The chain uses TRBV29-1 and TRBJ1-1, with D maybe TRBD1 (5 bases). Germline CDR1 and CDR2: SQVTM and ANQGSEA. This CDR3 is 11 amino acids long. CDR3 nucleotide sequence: TGCCGCGGGGGTGAGGGCACTGAAGCTTTCTTT. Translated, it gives CRGGEGTEAFF.

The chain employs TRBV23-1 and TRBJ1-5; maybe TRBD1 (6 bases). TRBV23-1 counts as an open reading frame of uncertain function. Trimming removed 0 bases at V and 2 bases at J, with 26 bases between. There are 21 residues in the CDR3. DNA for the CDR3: TGCGCCAGCAGTCAATCCGAGCAAACGAGGGACATAACTTATCGCAATCAGCCCCAGCATTTT. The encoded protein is CASSQSEQTRDITYRNQPQHF.

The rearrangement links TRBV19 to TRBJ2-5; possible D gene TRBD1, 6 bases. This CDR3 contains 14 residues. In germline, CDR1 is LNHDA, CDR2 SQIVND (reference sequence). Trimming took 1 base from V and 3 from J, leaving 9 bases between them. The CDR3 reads CASSIGGGEETQYF. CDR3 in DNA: TGTGCCAGTAGTATAGGAGGGGGAGAAGAGACCCAGTACTTC.

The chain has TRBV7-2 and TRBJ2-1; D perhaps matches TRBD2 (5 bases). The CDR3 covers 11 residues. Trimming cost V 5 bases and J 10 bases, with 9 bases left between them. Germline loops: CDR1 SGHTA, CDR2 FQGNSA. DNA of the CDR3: TGTGCCAGCAGCCCGTCGGGAGAGCAGTTCTTC. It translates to CASSPSGEQFF.

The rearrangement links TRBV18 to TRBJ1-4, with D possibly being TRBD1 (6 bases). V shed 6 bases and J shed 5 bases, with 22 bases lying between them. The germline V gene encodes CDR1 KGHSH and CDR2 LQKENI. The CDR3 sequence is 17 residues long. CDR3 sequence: CASSTKEDGTKNEKLFF. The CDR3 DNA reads TGTGCCAGCTCTACAAAGGAAGACGGGACAAAGAATGAAAAACTGTTTTTT. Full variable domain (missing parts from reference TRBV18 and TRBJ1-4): NAGVMQNPRHLVRRRGQEARLRCSPMKGHSHVYWYRQLPEEGLKFMVYLQKENIIDESGMPKERFSAEFPKEGPSILRIQQVVRGDSAAYFCASSTKEDGTKNEKLFFGSGTQLSVL.

This CDR3 reads CASSTQTGTYYEQYF. In DNA form, the CDR3 reads TGTGCCAGCAGCACCCAGACAGGGACCTACTACGAGCAGTACTTC. J is TRBJ2-7 and V is TRBV7-2; 7 nucleotides agree with TRBD1. This CDR3 region has 15 residues. The V gene end was trimmed by 5 bases and the J gene end by 3 bases; junction bases not matched to a gene: 10. Germline CDR1 and CDR2: SGHTA and FQGNSA.

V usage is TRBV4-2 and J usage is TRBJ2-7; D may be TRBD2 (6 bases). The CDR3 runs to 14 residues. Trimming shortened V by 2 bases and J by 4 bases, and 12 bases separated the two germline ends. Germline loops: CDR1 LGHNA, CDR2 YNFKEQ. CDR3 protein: CASSQQRDSYEQYF. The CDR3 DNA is TGTGCCAGCAGCCAACAACGGGACTCTTACGAGCAGTACTTC.

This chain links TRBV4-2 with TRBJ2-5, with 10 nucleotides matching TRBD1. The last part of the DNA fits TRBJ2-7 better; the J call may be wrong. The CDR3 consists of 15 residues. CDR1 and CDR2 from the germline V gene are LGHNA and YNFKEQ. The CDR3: CASSQAGTGADEQYF. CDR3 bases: TGTGCCAGCAGCCAAGCCGGGACAGGGGCTGACGAGCAGTACTTC.